Shown below are 27 T cell receptor beta chains from a single sample sequenced in a study of blood T cell repertoires in COVID-19. Repertoires were generated with immunoSEQ multiplex PCR, while TCRdb's copy carries only in-frame clones and drops some. Of more than 65,000 clones in the sample, under 95% are singletons; the top ten hold 8.5%. Sequencing was done on a sample of peripheral blood. The receptors come from a human donor in a cohort sampled during active COVID-19.

This chain's CDR3 is CASSTTGGFYGYTF. CDR3 in DNA: TGTGCCAGCAGTACTACAGGGGGTTTCTATGGCTACACCTTC. J is TRBJ1-2 and V is TRBV6-5; 8 bases line up with TRBD1. Germline V gene lookup returns CDR1 MNHEY and CDR2 SVGAGI. The CDR3 contains 14 residues. V gave up 5 bases and J gave up 4 bases; unmatched junction bases: 6.

The chain employs TRBV5-1 and TRBJ1-4; TRBD1 is a possible D gene (6 bases). Trimming pared 0 bases from V and 7 bases from J, leaving 13 bases between. Germline CDR1 SGHRS, CDR2 YFSETQ. The CDR3 is 15 amino acids. The CDR3 nucleotides read TGCGCCAGCAGCTTGGCGAGGGACATGGGTGAAAAACTGTTTTTT. Translated, it gives CASSLARDMGEKLFF.

The chain uses TRBV11-2 and TRBJ2-5; 7 bases are a match to TRBD2. V lost 2 bases to trimming and J lost 3 bases; unmatched junction nucleotides: 9. The CDR3 is 16 residues long. Germline values: CDR1 SGHAT, CDR2 FQNNGV. CDR3 residues: CASSLPNSRGEETQYF. The CDR3 DNA reads TGTGCCAGCAGCTTACCCAACAGTCGGGGGGAAGAGACCCAGTACTTC.

The rearrangement joins TRBV7-3 to TRBJ2-7, with 7 positions matching TRBD2. Unmatched junction bases numbered 9, after V lost 5 bases and J lost 2 bases. This CDR3 is built from 15 residues. The V gene's germline CDR1 is SGHTA and CDR2 FQGTGA. This CDR3 is CASSPAGGGTYEQYF. CDR3 DNA sequence: TGTGCCAGCAGCCCCGCTGGGGGGGGTACCTACGAGCAGTACTTC.

The rearrangement joins TRBV5-4 to TRBJ1-3; 11 bases match TRBD1. Germline lookup yields CDR1 SGHNT and CDR2 YYREEE (reference sequence). The CDR3 covers 17 residues. The V and J ends lost 4 bases and 2 bases, in that order; junction bases with no gene match: 8. The CDR3 here is CASSPWTGGATGNTIYF. In DNA, the CDR3 is TGTGCCAGCAGCCCCTGGACAGGGGGCGCTACTGGAAACACCATATATTTT.

V gene TRBV10-3 combines with J gene TRBJ1-2; D call uncertain. V lost 10 bases, J lost 7 bases, and 10 bases lay in between. The CDR3 spans 10 residues. The V gene's germline CDR1 is ENHRY and CDR2 SYGVKD. The CDR3: CATGSGGYTF. CDR3 nucleotides: TGTGCCACGGGGTCGGGTGGCTACACCTTC.

The chain joins TRBV6-6 to TRBJ1-4, with D unresolved. Looked up from germline, CDR1 is MNHNY and CDR2 is SVGAGI (reference sequence). Trimming removed 7 bases at V and 0 bases at J, with 6 bases between. This CDR3 has 13 amino acids. Here the CDR3 DNA reads TGTGCCAGCATCGGGACAACTAATGAAAAACTGTTTTTT. Translation gives CASIGTTNEKLFF.

The chain combines TRBV7-2 with TRBJ1-6; D possibly corresponds to TRBD1 (6 bases). CDR1 and CDR2 (germline): SGHTA, FQGNSA. CDR3 length equals 15 residues. The V end lost 7 bases, the J end lost 9 bases, and 19 bases lay between the germline ends. The CDR3 region is CASTPREGGISPLHF. In nucleotides, the CDR3 is TGTGCCAGCACCCCCAGGGAGGGGGGGATTTCACCCCTCCACTTT. The entire variable domain, with the rest obtained from reference TRBV7-2 and TRBJ1-6, is as follows: GAGVSQSPSNKVTEKGKDVELRCDPISGHTALYWYRQSLGQGLEFLIYFQGNSAPDKSGLPSDRFSAERTGGSVSTLTIQRTQQEDSAVYLCASTPREGGISPLHFGNGTRLTVT.

The chain joins TRBV5-5 to TRBJ2-7; 9 bases match TRBD1. Germline CDR1 and CDR2: SGHKS and YYEKEE (reference sequence). V dropped 2 bases and J dropped 2; count of bases not matched to a gene: 8. The CDR3 length is 16 residues. CDR3 protein: CASSLSGRDRAYEQYF. The DNA for the CDR3 is TGTGCCAGCAGCTTATCCGGCCGGGACAGGGCCTACGAGCAGTACTTC.

The chain employs TRBV6-6 and TRBJ1-1, with TRBD1 identical over 11 bases. The CDR3 is made up of 13 amino acids. J was trimmed by 8 bases and V by 7 bases; bases with no gene match: 6. CDR1 and CDR2 from the germline V gene are MNHNY and SVGAGI (reference sequence). The CDR3 is CASTIGTGGEAFF. As DNA, the CDR3 is TGTGCCAGCACCATTGGGACAGGGGGAGAAGCTTTCTTT.

The chain combines TRBV6-5 with TRBJ1-2, with D maybe TRBD1 (6 bases). Germline lookup yields CDR1 MNHEY and CDR2 SVGAGI. The CDR3 covers 13 residues. Trimming took 7 bases from V and 4 from J, leaving 13 bases between them. CDR3 coding DNA: TGTGCCAGCACCAAAGGGGGGGGCTATGGCTACACCTTC. This gives the protein CASTKGGGYGYTF.

CDR3 sequence reads: CASSLLDSSSGNTIYF. Written as DNA, the CDR3 is TGTGCCAGCTCCCTCTTGGACAGCAGCTCTGGAAACACCATATATTTT. The V gene is TRBV18, the J gene TRBJ1-3; a weak D match, TRBD1 (6 bases). Germline V gene sequence: CDR1 KGHSH, CDR2 LQKENI. The V and J ends lost 6 bases and 0 bases respectively, with 15 bases between them. The CDR3 runs to 16 residues.

This clone was detected once. V gene TRBV30 combines with J gene TRBJ1-2; TRBD1 agrees at 9 bases. The CDR3 has 13 amino acids. The germline V gene has CDR1 GTSNPN and CDR2 SVGIG (reference sequence). J lost 0 bases, V lost 7 bases, and 3 bases had no gene match. This CDR3 reads CASDRGANYGYTF. CDR3 bases: TGTGCCTCGGACAGGGGCGCTAACTATGGCTACACCTTC.

The V and J genes are TRBV27 and TRBJ2-7; perhaps TRBD1 as D (6 bases). V shed 3 bases and J shed 2 bases, with 14 bases lying between them. The germline V gene encodes CDR1 MNHEY and CDR2 SMNVEV (reference sequence). The CDR3 has 15 residues. CDR3 coding DNA: TGTGCCAGCAGTTTCACCTCAGGGGTAACCTACGAGCAGTACTTC. Its protein product is CASSFTSGVTYEQYF.

The rearrangement links TRBV4-2 to TRBJ1-1; D is uncertain. This CDR3 has 14 amino acids. V dropped 1 base and J dropped 4 bases, with 10 bases sitting between them. CDR1 is LGHNA and CDR2 is YNFKEQ in the germline V gene. CDR3 in DNA: TGTGCCAGCAGCCAAGGGGCAGGAGGCACTGAAGCTTTCTTT. Translating it yields CASSQGAGGTEAFF.

This clone was detected once. V and J are TRBV18 and TRBJ1-3, with D unclear. Germline CDR1 is KGHSH and CDR2 is LQKENI. This CDR3 region has 16 residues. V was cut by 3 bases and J by 1 base, with 13 bases left in between. The CDR3: CASSPFEAPSGNTIYF. Written as DNA, the CDR3 is TGTGCCAGCTCACCTTTCGAGGCTCCTTCTGGAAACACCATATATTTT.

V gene TRBV5-6 combines with J gene TRBJ1-2, with 8 bases that match TRBD1. The CDR3 runs to 14 residues. V lost 5 bases and J lost 3; bases outside the gene matches: 6. CDR1 and CDR2 from the germline V gene are SGHDT and YYEEEE. The CDR3 nucleotides read TGTGCCAGCAGAGCGAGACAGGGGTACTATGGCTACACCTTC. The encoded protein is CASRARQGYYGYTF.

This clone was detected only once. Written as DNA, the CDR3 is TGTGCCAGCAGCTTAGGGGGACGGGGGGGCTACGAGCAGTACTTC. Protein product: CASSLGGRGGYEQYF. The genes are TRBV7-8 and TRBJ2-7, with TRBD2 matching over 8 bases. Germline V gene data show CDR1 as SGHVS and CDR2 as FQNEAQ. Unmatched junction bases numbered 5, after V lost 1 base and J lost 3 bases. The CDR3 runs to 15 residues.

The chain combines TRBV6-1 with TRBJ2-6; no firm D call. This CDR3 region has 17 residues. Between the trimmed V and J ends, which lost 4 bases and 2 bases, there was a span of 15 bases. Germline-derived CDR1 and CDR2 are MNHNS and SASEGT. The CDR3 reads CASSGPYPVPGANVLTF. Written as DNA, the CDR3 is TGTGCCAGCAGTGGCCCGTACCCGGTTCCTGGGGCCAACGTCCTGACTTTC.

The J gene is TRBJ2-7, the V gene TRBV4-1, with TRBD2 identical over 8 bases. The CDR3 spans 15 residues. Germline V CDR1 and CDR2: MGHRA, YSYEKL. The ends lost 3 bases at V and 1 base at J; junction bases unmatched: 5. The CDR3 sequence is CASSHELAVSYEQYF. Written as DNA, the CDR3 is TGCGCCAGCAGCCATGAACTAGCGGTGTCCTACGAGCAGTACTTC.

V is TRBV11-2 and J is TRBJ2-3, with 8 bases that match TRBD1. In germline, CDR1 is SGHAT, CDR2 FQNNGV. The length of the CDR3 is 18 residues. With V trimmed by 2 bases and J by 0 bases, 10 bases remained unmatched. For the CDR3, the DNA is TGTGCCAGCAGCTTACTGCAGGGGGCGCGGTCTAGCACAGATACGCAGTATTTT. Its translation is CASSLLQGARSSTDTQYF.

The chain recombines TRBV12-3 or TRBV12-4 with TRBJ1-4; D may be TRBD1 (5 bases). This CDR3 is 13 amino acids long. The V and J ends lost 8 bases and 3 bases respectively, with 10 bases between them. CDR3 sequence: CASHRLPNEKLFF. The DNA for the CDR3 is TGTGCCAGCCACAGGTTACCTAATGAAAAACTGTTTTTT.

This chain links TRBV4-1 with TRBJ2-7; 7 bases are shared with TRBD2. The CDR3 contains 14 residues. Trimming cost V 0 bases and J 7 bases; bases outside gene matches: 6. Germline values: CDR1 MGHRA, CDR2 YSYEKL. The CDR3 DNA is TGCGCCAGCAGCCAAGATAGGCTAGCGGCGGAGCAGTACTTC. This translates into CASSQDRLAAEQYF.

This clone showed up just once. The V and J genes are TRBV4-2 and TRBJ1-6; D uncertain. The CDR3 is 12 residues long. CDR1 is LGHNA, CDR2 YNFKEQ, per germline. Trimming removed 3 bases from V and 9 bases from J, with 6 bases in between. Written as DNA, the CDR3 is TGTGCCAGCAGCCAGCCGGGTTCACCCCTCCACTTT. Residues: CASSQPGSPLHF.

The chain combines TRBV15 with TRBJ1-1; no definite D call. The CDR3 runs 14 residues. Germline lookup yields CDR1 LNHNV and CDR2 YYDKDF (reference sequence). The V end was cut by 3 bases, the J end by 1 base, with 9 bases between. This CDR3 reads CATSRSTGNTEAFF. In DNA, the CDR3 is TGTGCCACCAGCAGGAGTACGGGGAACACTGAAGCTTTCTTT. Combining the CDR3 with reference TRBV15 and TRBJ1-1 gives the whole variable domain DAMVIQNPRYQVTQFGKPVTLSCSQTLNHNVMYWYQQKSSQAPKLLFHYYDKDFNNEADTPDNFQSRRPNTSFCFLDIRSPGLGDTAMYLCATSRSTGNTEAFFGQGTRLTVV.

The chain joins TRBV30 to TRBJ1-2; D remains ambiguous. The V and J ends lost 0 bases and 6 bases respectively, with 8 bases between them. Germline lookup yields CDR1 GTSNPN and CDR2 SVGIG (reference sequence). The CDR3 is 12 amino acids. CDR3 sequence: CAWSVSGNGYTF. The DNA of the CDR3 is TGTGCCTGGAGTGTATCGGGAAATGGCTACACCTTC.

The J gene is TRBJ1-1, the V gene TRBV4-1; the match to TRBD1 covers 8 bases. J lost 0 bases, V lost 1 base, and 7 bases had no gene match. Germline V gives CDR1 MGHRA, CDR2 YSYEKL. The CDR3 contains 17 residues. CDR3 loop: CASSQVPPGQVNTEAFF. The CDR3 DNA reads TGCGCCAGCAGCCAAGTCCCCCCGGGACAGGTGAACACTGAAGCTTTCTTT.